A selection of T cell receptor beta chains follows, all from one sample in a study of cytomegalovirus exposure and HLA in healthy donors. Profiling relied on immunoSEQ multiplex PCR, and the TCRdb table lists in-frame clones only, not all of them. This sample yields some 98,000 clones, of which around 88% are seen a single time; 3% to 4% belongs to the top ten. The specimen was PBMCs. These receptors originate from a woman aged 25 to 45 in good health and CMV-seronegative. CDR3s include the opening cysteine and the closing phenylalanine or tryptophan. The D gene is left open where the match is weak. Part of the rows lack a size; the others show once, few, many or a class for expanded clones.

V gene,clone size,D gene,J gene,CDR3 DNA,CDR3 protein
TRBV5-1,-,-,TRBJ1-1,TGCGCCAGCAGCTTGGATGGGCGGCAGGGTGGTACTGAAGCTTTCTTT,CASSLDGRQGGTEAFF
TRBV29-1,-,-,TRBJ1-3,TGCAGCGTTGGGGCAGCCTCTGGAAACACCATATATTTT,CSVGAASGNTIYF
TRBV6-5,-,TRBD1,TRBJ2-2,TGTGCCAGCAGTCGACAGGGGAACACCGGGGAGCTGTTTTTT,CASSRQGNTGELFF
TRBV5-1,once,TRBD1,TRBJ1-1,TGCGCCAGCCGACAGGGAAGGAACACTGAAGCTTTCTTT,CASRQGRNTEAFF
TRBV19,few,TRBD1,TRBJ1-1,TGTGCCAGTGACAGGACAGGGGGGACTGAAGCTTTCTTT,CASDRTGGTEAFF
TRBV9,-,TRBD2,TRBJ2-5,TGTGCCAGCAGCGTTGGTGTCCTAGCGGGGGCCCAAGAGACCCAGTACTTC,CASSVGVLAGAQETQYF
TRBV27,few,TRBD1,TRBJ1-5,TGTGCCAGCAGTTTTGGGACAGCGGAGCAGCCCCAGCATTTT,CASSFGTAEQPQHF
TRBV9,-,TRBD1,TRBJ2-7,TGTGCCAGCAGCAGAGACTCCGGGACAGAGACCTACGAGCAGTACTTC,CASSRDSGTETYEQYF
TRBV6-1,-,-,TRBJ1-4,TGTGCCAGCAGTGCCCGGGTCGATGAAAAACTGTTTTTT,CASSARVDEKLFF
TRBV6-6,-,-,TRBJ1-1,TGTGCCAGCAGTTACGGAGCGAGCCTCGGCACTGAAGCTTTCTTT,CASSYGASLGTEAFF
TRBV10-1,-,TRBD1,TRBJ1-6,TGCGCCAGTCAGACAGGGATTGAGTCACCCCTCCACTTT,CASQTGIESPLHF
TRBV11-2,once,-,TRBJ1-1,TGTGCCAGCAGAGAACCCGGGAACCCCCCCGGAGCTTTCTTT,CASREPGNPPGAFF
TRBV15,few,TRBD1,TRBJ1-1,TGTGCCACCAAACCTCGAGGGGGCTTGAACACTGAAGCTTTCTTT,CATKPRGGLNTEAFF
TRBV15,-,-,TRBJ2-1,TGTGCCACCAGCAGAGATTTCGTCCCCGGGGGAAGTCCCTCCTACAATGAGCAGTTCTTC,CATSRDFVPGGSPSYNEQFF
TRBV2,-,TRBD2,TRBJ2-1,TGTGCCAGCAGTGGAAGCGGGGGGGCCGGTAATGAGCAGTTCTTC,CASSGSGGAGNEQFF
TRBV28,-,-,TRBJ1-2,TGTGCCAGCAGCGGCGGAATCTATGGCTACACCTTC,CASSGGIYGYTF
TRBV5-6,-,-,TRBJ2-5,TGTGCCAGCCGGGACAAAGTGTGGGAGACCCAGTACTTC,CASRDKVWETQYF